A single sample gave rise to the 20 T cell receptor beta chains below, sequenced in a study of beta chain features in type 1 diabetes (dated by TCRdb to 2016 to 2019). Receptor libraries were prepared by the immunoSEQ multiplex PCR assay. The entire amount of isolated RNA was reverse transcribed using the High Capacity cDNA Reverse Transcription Kit, so the sequenced TCRB transcripts were expressed ones. The table comes from immuneACCESS by way of TCRdb, which keeps in-frame sequences with V and J called. Part of the clones is missing from these tables; in studies checked, under half for an unresolved V gene and the rest for unknown reasons. A total of 350,000 to 450,000 clones appear in this sample, more than 13% of them only once. The ten largest clones add up to 0.019% of the sample. The material sequenced was naive CD4+ T cells from blood. The cell subset or site label here, explained by the study, means: true naive CD4+ T cells. Source of these receptors: a woman aged 18-30 years in good health.

This clone was seen more than once but under ten times. This chain links TRBV23-1 with TRBJ2-2; TRBD1 matches 8 bases. TRBV23-1 is an ORF, with its function uncertain. The CDR3 is made up of 14 amino acids. Trimming removed 5 bases from V and 6 bases from J; junction bases left unmatched: 5. CDR3 nucleotides: TGCGCCAGCAGTAGGACAGGGCCGGCCGGGGAGCTGTTTTTT. This gives the protein CASSRTGPAGELFF.

V gene TRBV6-5 combines with J gene TRBJ2-3; 13 bases map to TRBD2. With 2 bases clipped from V and 4 bases from J, the junction kept 3 bases outside the gene matches. CDR1 MNHEY and CDR2 SVGAGI come from the germline V gene. The CDR3 has 16 amino acids. The CDR3 nucleotides are TGTGCCAGCAGTTACCAACTAGCGGGAGGGCCAGATACGCAGTATTTT. Its translation is CASSYQLAGGPDTQYF.

The CDR3 nucleotides read TGTGCCTGGAGTAAGACTAGCGGGAGGGCCGTTGAGCAGTTCTTC. Amino acids: CAWSKTSGRAVEQFF. J is TRBJ2-1 and V is TRBV30, with 14 bases fitting TRBD2. The germline V gene has CDR1 GTSNPN and CDR2 SVGIG (reference sequence). This CDR3 has 15 residues. V was clipped by 2 bases and J by 9 bases; unmatched bases: 6. Complete variable domain (other parts from reference TRBV30 and TRBJ2-1): SQTIHQWPATLVQPVGSPLSLECTVEGTSNPNLYWYRQAAGRGLQLLFYSVGIGQISSEVPQNLSASRPQDRQFILSSKKLLLSDSGFYLCAWSKTSGRAVEQFFGPGTRLTVL.

CDR3 coding DNA: TGTGCCAGCAGCCCCTGGACAGGGAATACCGGGGAGCTGTTTTTT. This translates into CASSPWTGNTGELFF. The V gene is TRBV14, the J gene TRBJ2-2; 8 bases line up with TRBD1. This CDR3 has 15 amino acids. The trim removed 4 bases at V and 5 bases at J, leaving 6 bases unmatched. The germline gives CDR1 SGHDN, CDR2 FVKESK.

The chain has TRBV5-4 and TRBJ2-7; 7 nucleotides align to TRBD1. J was trimmed by 4 bases and V by 3 bases; bases with no gene match: 10. The germline gives CDR1 SGHNT, CDR2 YYREEE (reference sequence). The CDR3 extends over 15 amino acids. The CDR3, as DNA: TGTGCCAGCAGCTACAGGGGTTCGGGAAATTACGAGCAGTACTTC. This sequence encodes CASSYRGSGNYEQYF.

J is TRBJ2-1 and V is TRBV28; D gene uncertain. Germline V gene lookup returns CDR1 MDHEN and CDR2 SYDVKM. Trimming took 7 bases from V and 5 from J, leaving 15 bases between them. This CDR3 comprises 14 residues. CDR3 in DNA: TGTGCCAGCACTCGTACGGGTGGCAACAATGAGCAGTTCTTC. It specifies CASTRTGGNNEQFF.

CDR3 in amino acids: CASRPGGPLTEAFF. CDR3 nucleotide sequence: TGTGCCAGCCGGCCAGGGGGCCCGCTGACTGAAGCTTTCTTT. This rearrangement joins TRBV28 to TRBJ1-1; TRBD1 matches 8 bases. The length of the CDR3 is 14 residues. In germline, CDR1 is MDHEN, CDR2 SYDVKM. J was trimmed by 5 bases and V by 8 bases; bases with no gene match: 10. Complete variable domain (other parts from reference TRBV28 and TRBJ1-1): DVKVTQSSRYLVKRTGEKVFLECVQDMDHENMFWYRQDPGLGLRLIYFSYDVKMKEKGDIPEGYSVSREKKERFSLILESASTNQTSMYLCASRPGGPLTEAFFGQGTRLTVV.

This clone has only a few counts. V is TRBV28 and J is TRBJ1-2; weak D call: TRBD1 (6 bases). V dropped 5 bases and J dropped 5 bases, with 15 bases sitting between them. This CDR3 comprises 14 residues. Germline CDR1 MDHEN, CDR2 SYDVKM. This CDR3 reads CASSDLRGGYGYTF. CDR3 nucleotides: TGTGCCAGCAGTGATCTCAGGGGTGGTTATGGCTACACCTTC.

The chain has TRBV4-3 and TRBJ2-5; 8 positions agree with TRBD2. V shed 1 base, J shed 5 bases, and the junction held 18 bases outside the gene matches. CDR1 and CDR2 (germline): LGHNA, YSLEER. The CDR3 sequence is 19 residues long. Written as DNA, the CDR3 is TGCGCCAGCAGCCAAGGTGCCCCCGGCTTTGCGGGCGGGGGGGAGACCCAGTACTTC. Translated, it gives CASSQGAPGFAGGGETQYF.

The V gene is TRBV29-1, the J gene TRBJ2-1; 9 bases agree with TRBD2. Germline V gene data show CDR1 as SQVTM and CDR2 as ANQGSEA. The CDR3 loop spans 14 amino acids. The CDR3 protein is CTFNAGGHMNEQFF. Here the CDR3 DNA reads TGCACTTTTAATGCGGGGGGGCACATGAATGAGCAGTTCTTC.

This clone has just a few counts. V and J are TRBV7-7 and TRBJ2-5; 9 nucleotides line up with TRBD2. CDR1 SSHAT and CDR2 FNYEAQ come from the germline V gene (reference sequence). The ends lost 5 bases at V and 7 bases at J; junction bases unmatched: 17. CDR3 length: 17 residues. CDR3 nucleotide sequence: TGTGCCAGCAGCCCAGGACTAGCGACCGACCAGCAAAGGACCCAGTACTTC. It codes for CASSPGLATDQQRTQYF.

The rearrangement joins TRBV30 to TRBJ2-2; 9 nucleotides match TRBD2. The CDR3 spans 16 residues. The germline CDR1 and CDR2 sequences are GTSNPN and SVGIG (reference sequence). V lost 0 bases, J lost 1 base, and 3 bases stayed unmatched. CDR3 nucleotides: TGTGCCTGGAGTGTAATACTAGCGGGGAACACCGGGGAGCTGTTTTTT. This codes for CAWSVILAGNTGELFF.

This clone was seen a few times. This chain links TRBV7-9 with TRBJ2-1; 10 bases match TRBD2. The CDR3 sequence is 15 residues long. Germline CDR1 SEHNR, CDR2 FQNEAQ (reference sequence). Trimming at V came to 5 bases and at J to 7 bases, leaving 8 bases not matched to a gene. CDR3 amino acids: CASSLGLAELNEQFF. In DNA, the CDR3 is TGTGCCAGCAGCCTTGGACTAGCGGAGTTGAATGAGCAGTTCTTC.

The sample holds a few counts of this clone. This same CDR3 is encoded by further DNA sequences in the sample. V and J are TRBV2 and TRBJ2-7; 8 bases match TRBD1. Germline CDR1 and CDR2: SNHLY and FYNNEI. With 5 bases clipped from V and 4 bases from J, the junction kept 4 bases outside the gene matches. The CDR3 length is 13 residues. The chain's CDR3 is CASSPDRAYEQYF. The CDR3 region has the DNA TGTGCCAGCAGTCCGGACAGGGCTTACGAGCAGTACTTC.

This clone was observed a few times. The genes are TRBV29-1 and TRBJ2-3; 13 bases match TRBD2. V was pared by 3 bases and J by 10 bases, with 4 bases of the junction left unmatched. The CDR3 loop spans 13 amino acids. The V gene's germline CDR1 is SQVTM and CDR2 ANQGSEA. As DNA, the CDR3 is TGCAGCGTTGAGGGACTAGCGGGGAGCGCGCAGTATTTT. Its translation is CSVEGLAGSAQYF.

A few counts support this clone. V usage is TRBV25-1 and J usage is TRBJ2-7, with 13 bases fitting TRBD2. The CDR3 loop spans 16 amino acids. The V segment lost 1 base and the J segment 3 bases; nucleotides outside the gene matches: 3. Germline V gene data show CDR1 as MGHDK and CDR2 as SYGVNS. As DNA, the CDR3 is TGTGCCAGCAGTGAATCCGGGACTAGCGGGAACTACGAGCAGTACTTC. Translation: CASSESGTSGNYEQYF.

The sample holds a few counts of this clone. CDR3 loop: CASSPADRGSGQPQHF. CDR3 DNA: TGTGCCAGCAGCCCCGCCGACAGGGGATCGGGTCAGCCCCAGCATTTT. This rearrangement joins TRBV7-2 to TRBJ1-5; 8 bases fit TRBD1. V was pared by 5 bases and J by 6 bases, with 12 bases of the junction left unmatched. Looked up from germline, CDR1 is SGHTA and CDR2 is FQGNSA. The CDR3 totals 16 residues.

This clone has only a few counts. This chain uses TRBV6-5 with TRBJ1-5, with D possibly TRBD1 on 6 matching bases. CDR3 size: 14 residues. V was shortened by 7 bases and J by 7 bases, with 17 bases between the two germline ends. CDR1 is MNHEY, CDR2 SVGAGI, per germline. For the CDR3, the DNA is TGTGCCAGCATGTCGGACAGCGGATGGCAGCCCCAGCATTTT. Its protein is CASMSDSGWQPQHF.

The chain joins TRBV4-2 to TRBJ2-1, with 11 bases aligning to TRBD2. The junction had 4 bases not matched to a gene; V was cut back by 4 bases and J by 5 bases. The CDR3 contains 15 residues. Germline loops: CDR1 LGHNA, CDR2 YNFKEQ. The CDR3 DNA sequence: TGTGCCAGCAGCCCTAGCGGGAGGATCAACAATGAGCAGTTCTTC. Its translation: CASSPSGRINNEQFF.

The V and J genes are TRBV6-6 and TRBJ2-7; 7 nucleotides match TRBD2. The trim removed 7 bases at V and 2 bases at J, leaving 8 bases unmatched. The germline V gene encodes CDR1 MNHNY and CDR2 SVGAGI (reference sequence). The CDR3 is 14 amino acids. The DNA of the CDR3 is TGTGCCAGCACGGGCGGGAGAGGTACCTACGAGCAGTACTTC. Translating it yields CASTGGRGTYEQYF.